The TCR beta chain under discussion was sequenced for a study of CD8 T cells in ankylosing spondylitis. This clonotype was picked up many times. The antigen is unknown. This CDR3 region has 13 residues. Trimming removed 7 bases from V and 7 bases from J, with 17 bases in between. Germline V gene sequence: CDR1 SQVTM, CDR2 ANQGSEA. Libraries for TCR beta were made by quantitative 5'-RACE with molecular barcodes. One entry per CDR3 protein results from TCRdb running MiXCR on the 5' RACE reads. The data show some 240,000 distinct CDR3 sequences, with approximately 24% seen just once and around 0.58% held by the top ten. Regarding the study as a whole: Disease-linked clones had a CD8+ phenotype and relatively low frequency in peripheral blood.

The chain joins TRBV29-1 to TRBJ2-1, with a weak D call TRBD1 (6 bases). This clonotype was obtained from a male donor with ankylosing spondylitis or in good health (not recorded which). The sequenced sample was blood, either unsorted or a sorted T cell fraction (not recorded which). CDR3 nucleotide sequence: TGCAGCGCCGGGACAAGGACGGCTAATGAGCAGTTCTTC. This gives the protein CSAGTRTANEQFF.